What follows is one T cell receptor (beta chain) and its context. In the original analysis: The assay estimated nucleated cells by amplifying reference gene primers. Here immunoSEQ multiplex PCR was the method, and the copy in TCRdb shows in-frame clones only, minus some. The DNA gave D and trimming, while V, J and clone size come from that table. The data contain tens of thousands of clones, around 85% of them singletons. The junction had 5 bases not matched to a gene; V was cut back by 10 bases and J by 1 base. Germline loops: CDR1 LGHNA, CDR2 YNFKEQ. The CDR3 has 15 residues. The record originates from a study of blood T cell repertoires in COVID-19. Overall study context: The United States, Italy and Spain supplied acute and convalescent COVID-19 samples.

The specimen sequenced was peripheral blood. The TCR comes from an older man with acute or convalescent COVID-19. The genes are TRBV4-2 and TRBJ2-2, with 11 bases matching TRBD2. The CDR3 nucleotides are TGTGCCACCACGACTAGCGGGGTGAACACCGGGGAGCTGTTTTTT. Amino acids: CATTTSGVNTGELFF.